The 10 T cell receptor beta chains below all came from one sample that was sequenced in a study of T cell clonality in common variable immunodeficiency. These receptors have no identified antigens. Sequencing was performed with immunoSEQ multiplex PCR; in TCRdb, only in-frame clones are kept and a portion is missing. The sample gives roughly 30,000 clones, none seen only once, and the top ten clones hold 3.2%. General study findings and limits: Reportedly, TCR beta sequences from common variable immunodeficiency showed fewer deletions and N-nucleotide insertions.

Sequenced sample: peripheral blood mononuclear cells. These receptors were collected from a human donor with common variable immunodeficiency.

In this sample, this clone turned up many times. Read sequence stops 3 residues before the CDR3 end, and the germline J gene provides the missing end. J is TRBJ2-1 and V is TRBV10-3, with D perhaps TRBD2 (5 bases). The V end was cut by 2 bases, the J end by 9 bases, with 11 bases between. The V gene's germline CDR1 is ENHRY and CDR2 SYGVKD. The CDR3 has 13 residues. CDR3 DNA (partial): TGTGCCATCAGTGAGGGTAGCGTGGGTGAG. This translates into CAISEGSVGE. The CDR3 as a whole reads CAISEGSVGEQFF.

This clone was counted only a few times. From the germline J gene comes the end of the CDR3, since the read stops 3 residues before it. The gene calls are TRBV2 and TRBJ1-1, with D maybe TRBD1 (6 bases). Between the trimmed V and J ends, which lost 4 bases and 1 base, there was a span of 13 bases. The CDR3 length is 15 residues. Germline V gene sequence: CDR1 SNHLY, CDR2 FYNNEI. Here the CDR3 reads CASSAARTENTEAFF. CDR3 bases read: TGTGCCAGCAGTGCTGCCCGGACAGAGAACACTGAA.

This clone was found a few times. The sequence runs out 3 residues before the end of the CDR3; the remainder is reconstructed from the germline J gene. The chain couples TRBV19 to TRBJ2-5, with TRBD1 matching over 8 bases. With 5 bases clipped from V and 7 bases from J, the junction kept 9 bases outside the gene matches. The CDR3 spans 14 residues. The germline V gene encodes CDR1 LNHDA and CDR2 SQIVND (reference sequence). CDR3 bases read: TGTGCCAGTAGTCCGGGACAGGCCGCGGTGACC. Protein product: CASSPGQAAVT. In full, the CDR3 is CASSPGQAAVTQYF.

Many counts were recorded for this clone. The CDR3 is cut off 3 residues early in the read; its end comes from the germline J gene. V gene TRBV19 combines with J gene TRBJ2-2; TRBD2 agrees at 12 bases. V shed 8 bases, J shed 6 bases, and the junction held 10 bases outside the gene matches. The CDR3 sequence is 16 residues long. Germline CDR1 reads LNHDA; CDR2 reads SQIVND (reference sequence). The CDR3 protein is CASHPVGLAGSGELFF. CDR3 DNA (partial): TGTGCCAGTCACCCTGTCGGACTAGCGGGATCCGGGGAG.

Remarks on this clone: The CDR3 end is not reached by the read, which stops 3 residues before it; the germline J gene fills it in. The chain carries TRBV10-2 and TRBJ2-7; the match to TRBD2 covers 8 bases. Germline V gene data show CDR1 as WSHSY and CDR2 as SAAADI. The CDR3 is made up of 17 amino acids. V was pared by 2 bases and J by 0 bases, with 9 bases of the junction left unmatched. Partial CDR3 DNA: TGCGCCAGCAGTGAGCACCCGGGGGGGTCCCGCTCCTACGAG. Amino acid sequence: CASSEHPGGSRSYE. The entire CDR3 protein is CASSEHPGGSRSYEQYF.

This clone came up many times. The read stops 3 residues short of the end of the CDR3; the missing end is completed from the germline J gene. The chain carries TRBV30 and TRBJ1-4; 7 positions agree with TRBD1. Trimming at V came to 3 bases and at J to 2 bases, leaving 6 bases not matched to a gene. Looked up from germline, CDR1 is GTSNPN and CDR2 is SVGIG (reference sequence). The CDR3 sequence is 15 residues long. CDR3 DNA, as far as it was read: TGTGCCTGGAGGGAACAGGGGTTGACTAATGAAAAA. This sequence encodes CAWREQGLTNEK. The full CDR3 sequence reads CAWREQGLTNEKLFF.

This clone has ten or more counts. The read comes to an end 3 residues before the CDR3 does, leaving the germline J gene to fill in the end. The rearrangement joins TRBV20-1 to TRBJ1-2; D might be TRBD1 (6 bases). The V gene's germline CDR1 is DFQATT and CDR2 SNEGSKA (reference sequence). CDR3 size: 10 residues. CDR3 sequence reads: CSVRDRGYTF. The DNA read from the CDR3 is TGCAGTGTACGAGACAGGGGC.

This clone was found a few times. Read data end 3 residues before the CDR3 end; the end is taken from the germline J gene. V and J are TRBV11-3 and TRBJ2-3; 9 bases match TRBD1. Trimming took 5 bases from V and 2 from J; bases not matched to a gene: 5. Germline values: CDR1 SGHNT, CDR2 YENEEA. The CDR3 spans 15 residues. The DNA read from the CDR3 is TGTGCCAGCAGCCTTGGGGACAGGGACACAGATACG. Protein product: CASSLGDRDTDT. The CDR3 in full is CASSLGDRDTDTQYF.

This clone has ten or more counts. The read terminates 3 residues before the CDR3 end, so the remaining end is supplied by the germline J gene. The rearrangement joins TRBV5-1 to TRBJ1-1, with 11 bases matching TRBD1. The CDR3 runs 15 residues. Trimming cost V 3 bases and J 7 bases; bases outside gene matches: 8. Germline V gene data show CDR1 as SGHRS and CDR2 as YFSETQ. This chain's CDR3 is CASSWTWTGGSEAFF. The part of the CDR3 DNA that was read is TGCGCCAGCAGCTGGACCTGGACAGGGGGCAGTGAA.

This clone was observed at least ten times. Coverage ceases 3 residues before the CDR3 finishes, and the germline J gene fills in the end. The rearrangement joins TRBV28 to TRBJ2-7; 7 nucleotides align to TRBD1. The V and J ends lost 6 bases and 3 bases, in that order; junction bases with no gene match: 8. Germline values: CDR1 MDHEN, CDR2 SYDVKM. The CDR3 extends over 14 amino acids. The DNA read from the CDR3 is TGTGCCAGCAGCCCCCCCCCAGGGGGCTACGAG. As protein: CASSPPPGGYE. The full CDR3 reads CASSPPPGGYEQYF.